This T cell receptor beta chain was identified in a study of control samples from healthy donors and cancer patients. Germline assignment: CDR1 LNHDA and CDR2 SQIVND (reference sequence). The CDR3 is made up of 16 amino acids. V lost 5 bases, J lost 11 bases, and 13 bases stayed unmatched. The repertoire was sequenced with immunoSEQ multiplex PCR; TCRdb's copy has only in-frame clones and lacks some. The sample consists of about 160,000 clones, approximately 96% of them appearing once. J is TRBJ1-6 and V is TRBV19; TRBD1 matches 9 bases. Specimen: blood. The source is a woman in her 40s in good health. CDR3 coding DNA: TGTGCCAGTAGTTCAACCGGGACAGGGTCTTTGACACCCCTCCACTTT. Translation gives CASSSTGTGSLTPLHF.